These 15 T cell receptor beta chains were all obtained from the same sample, sequenced in a study of regulatory T cells in long-lasting Graves disease. Specified time point: persistent/refractory GD, antithyroid drugs over 5 years with positive TRAb. From RNA extracted from PBMCs, the TCR library was made. Assembly of TCR beta libraries relied on iRepertoire HTBI primers together with Arm-PCR of CDR3 regions. TCRdb independently ran MiXCR on the multiplex PCR reads; one entry per CDR3 protein. The sample holds about 460,000 distinct CDR3 sequences, less than 25% seen once. Sequences were derived from peripheral blood mononuclear cells (PBMCs), sampled when the disease was refractory, from a patient treated with antithyroid drugs. These receptors were obtained from a female donor with Graves disease.

The rearrangement uses TRBV12-3 or TRBV12-4 and TRBJ2-2; possibly TRBD2 for D (6 bases). V lost 8 bases, J lost 4 bases, and 14 bases lay in between. CDR3 size: 14 residues. This chain's CDR3 is CASAGPAGTGELFF. CDR3 nucleotides: TGTGCCAGCGCGGGACCCGCGGGCACCGGGGAGCTGTTTTTT.

This clonotype was counted ten times or more. In DNA form, the CDR3 reads TGTGCCAGCAGTGCGACAGGGGGTTACGAGCAGTACTTC. This codes for CASSATGGYEQYF. This sequence joins TRBV27 and TRBJ2-7, with 9 nucleotides matching TRBD1. V lost 5 bases and J lost 4; bases outside the gene matches: 3. CDR3 length: 13 residues. Germline CDR1 MNHEY, CDR2 SMNVEV (reference sequence).

J is TRBJ1-5 and V is TRBV30, with 9 bases that match TRBD1. The germline gives CDR1 GTSNPN, CDR2 SVGIG (reference sequence). The V gene end was trimmed by 4 bases and the J gene end by 1 base; junction bases not matched to a gene: 5. CDR3 size: 15 residues. CDR3 region: CAWKRTGDSNQPQHF. CDR3 nucleotides: TGTGCCTGGAAAAGGACAGGGGACAGCAATCAGCCCCAGCATTTT.

This clonotype was seen ten or more times. V and J are TRBV7-2 and TRBJ2-6; D perhaps matches TRBD1 (6 bases). In germline, CDR1 is SGHTA, CDR2 FQGNSA. The CDR3 spans 17 residues. Trimming took off 1 base at V and 3 bases at J, with 13 bases between the two ends. Written as DNA, the CDR3 is TGTGCCAGCAGCTTAGGAGGGGGAGAAGGTGGGGCCAACGTCCTGACTTTC. It encodes CASSLGGGEGGANVLTF.

V is TRBV11-3 and J is TRBJ1-1; TRBD1 matches at 10 bases. The CDR3 contains 15 residues. CDR1 and CDR2 from the germline V gene are SGHNT and YENEEA. With 4 bases clipped from V and 5 bases from J, the junction kept 7 bases outside the gene matches. DNA for the CDR3: TGTGCCAGCAGCTCACTGGGACAGGGGATGACTGAAGCTTTCTTT. It specifies CASSSLGQGMTEAFF.

This clonotype has ten or more counts. The chain uses TRBV7-8 and TRBJ1-2, with TRBD1 identical over 7 bases. The germline V gene has CDR1 SGHVS and CDR2 FQNEAQ. The CDR3 is 16 residues long. With 1 base clipped from V and 1 base from J, the junction kept 6 bases outside the gene matches. The CDR3 DNA follows: TGTGCCAGCAGCTTAGGGACAGGAGATTATAACTATGGCTACACCTTC. It yields the protein CASSLGTGDYNYGYTF. The whole variable domain, filled in from reference TRBV7-8 and TRBJ1-2, reads GAGVSQSPRYKVAKRGQDVALRCDPISGHVSLFWYQQALGQGPEFLTYFQNEAQLDKSGLPSDRFFAERPEGSVSTLKIQRTQQEDSAVYLCASSLGTGDYNYGYTFGSGTRLTVV.

This clonotype was recorded many times. The missing conserved phenylalanine or tryptophan at the end of this CDR3 makes a read error likely. The DNA is omitted, as the CDR3 cannot be located on it reliably, and the CDR3 follows TCRdb's listing. Here the CDR3 reads CASNSRGIATLI. The chain is built from TRBV7-3 and TRBJ2-5; the D call in the table, TRBD1, was not verified against the DNA. Germline V gene data show CDR1 as SGHTA and CDR2 as FQGTGA. From its first to its last residue, the CDR3 has 12 amino acids.

This clonotype was seen many times. CDR3 sequence reads: CATGTGSGHQPQHF. The DNA of the CDR3 is TGTGCCACCGGGACAGGGTCGGGTCATCAGCCCCAGCATTTT. This sequence joins TRBV24-1 and TRBJ1-5; TRBD1 matches 9 bases. With 9 bases clipped from V and 5 bases from J, the junction kept 7 bases outside the gene matches. Germline V gene lookup returns CDR1 KGHDR and CDR2 SFDVKD. CDR3 length: 14 amino acids.

This clonotype showed up many times. V and J are TRBV28 and TRBJ1-5, with D possibly being TRBD1 (6 bases). V gave up 5 bases and J gave up 0 bases, with 14 bases separating them. The CDR3 is 16 amino acids. Germline V gene data show CDR1 as MDHEN and CDR2 as SYDVKM. The CDR3 spells CASSRPGTYSNQPQHF. In nucleotides, the CDR3 is TGTGCCAGCAGTCGACCGGGGACATATAGCAATCAGCCCCAGCATTTT.

In its sample, this clonotype was seen many times. The chain is built from TRBV10-3 and TRBJ2-7; 7 bases match TRBD1. The V gene's germline CDR1 is ENHRY and CDR2 SYGVKD. CDR3 length: 14 amino acids. V was pared by 5 bases and J by 4 bases, with 8 bases of the junction left unmatched. CDR3 loop: CAISPDRTRYEQYF. DNA of the CDR3: TGTGCCATCAGTCCGGACAGGACGAGATACGAGCAGTACTTC.

This clonotype was observed a handful of times. The V call is TRBV14, the J call TRBJ1-6; D is uncertain. The CDR3 is 13 residues long. Germline V CDR1 and CDR2: SGHDN, FVKESK. V lost 0 bases and J lost 7, with 4 bases in between. CDR3 sequence: CASSQETNSPLHF. As DNA, the CDR3 is TGTGCCAGCAGCCAAGAGACGAATTCACCCCTCCACTTT.

The chain employs TRBV19 and TRBJ1-1, with D maybe TRBD1 (6 bases). The germline V gene encodes CDR1 LNHDA and CDR2 SQIVND (reference sequence). The CDR3 totals 13 residues. Deletions cut 7 bases from V and 8 bases from J, with 17 bases between. The CDR3 loop reads CASKRDTLGEAFF. CDR3 DNA: TGTGCCAGTAAAAGGGACACGCTTGGGGAAGCTTTCTTT.

The chain links TRBV28 to TRBJ2-2, with 9 bases fitting TRBD2. V shed 1 base and J 4 bases; nucleotides not matched to a gene: 4. CDR1 MDHEN and CDR2 SYDVKM come from the germline V gene. The CDR3 contains 16 residues. CDR3 region: CASSLSREGRTGELFF. The CDR3 DNA follows: TGTGCCAGCAGTTTATCGCGGGAGGGCCGCACCGGGGAGCTGTTTTTT.

This clonotype was counted only a few times. V gene TRBV5-1 combines with J gene TRBJ1-3, with TRBD1 identical over 7 bases. Germline assignment: CDR1 SGHRS and CDR2 YFSETQ. The V segment lost 2 bases and the J segment 0 bases; nucleotides outside the gene matches: 5. The CDR3 spans 16 residues. CDR3 sequence reads: CASSFGTVSSGNTIYF. For the CDR3, the DNA is TGCGCCAGCAGCTTCGGGACAGTGAGCTCTGGAAACACCATATATTTT.

This clonotype occurred a few times. The chain recombines TRBV19 with TRBJ1-2, with D uncertain. The germline V gene has CDR1 LNHDA and CDR2 SQIVND (reference sequence). The CDR3 extends over 10 amino acids. Trimming stripped 10 bases from V and 4 bases from J, with 7 bases between. This chain's CDR3 is CATGPYGYTF. CDR3 in DNA: TGTGCCACTGGGCCCTATGGCTACACCTTC.